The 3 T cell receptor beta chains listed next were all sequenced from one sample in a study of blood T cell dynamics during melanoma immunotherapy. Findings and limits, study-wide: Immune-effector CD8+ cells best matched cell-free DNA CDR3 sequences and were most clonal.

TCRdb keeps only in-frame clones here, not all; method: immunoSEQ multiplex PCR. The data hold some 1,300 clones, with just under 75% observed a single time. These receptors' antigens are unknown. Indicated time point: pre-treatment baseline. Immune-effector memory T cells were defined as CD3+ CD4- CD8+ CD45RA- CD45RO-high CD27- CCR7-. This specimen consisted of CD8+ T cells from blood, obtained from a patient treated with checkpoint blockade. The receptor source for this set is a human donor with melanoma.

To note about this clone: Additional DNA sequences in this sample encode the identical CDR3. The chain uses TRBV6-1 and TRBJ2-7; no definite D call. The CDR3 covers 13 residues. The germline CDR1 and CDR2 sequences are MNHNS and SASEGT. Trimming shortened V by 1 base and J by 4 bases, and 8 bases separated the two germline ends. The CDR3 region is CASSEGLSYEQYF. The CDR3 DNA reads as TGTGCCAGCAGTGAAGGACTGAGTTACGAGCAGTACTTC.

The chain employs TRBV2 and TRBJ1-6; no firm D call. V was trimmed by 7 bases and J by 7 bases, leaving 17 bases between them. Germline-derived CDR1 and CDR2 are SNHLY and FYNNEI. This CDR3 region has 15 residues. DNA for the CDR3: TGTGCCAGCATGCCAGTTGCAGGCGGGAATTCACCCCTCCACTTT. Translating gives CASMPVAGGNSPLHF.

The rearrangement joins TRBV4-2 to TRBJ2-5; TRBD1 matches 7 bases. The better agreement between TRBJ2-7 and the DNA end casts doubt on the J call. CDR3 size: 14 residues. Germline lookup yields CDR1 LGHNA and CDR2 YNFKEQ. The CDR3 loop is CASSRQGDPYEQYF. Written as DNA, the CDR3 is TGTGCCAGCAGTCGACAGGGTGACCCCTACGAGCAGTACTTC.